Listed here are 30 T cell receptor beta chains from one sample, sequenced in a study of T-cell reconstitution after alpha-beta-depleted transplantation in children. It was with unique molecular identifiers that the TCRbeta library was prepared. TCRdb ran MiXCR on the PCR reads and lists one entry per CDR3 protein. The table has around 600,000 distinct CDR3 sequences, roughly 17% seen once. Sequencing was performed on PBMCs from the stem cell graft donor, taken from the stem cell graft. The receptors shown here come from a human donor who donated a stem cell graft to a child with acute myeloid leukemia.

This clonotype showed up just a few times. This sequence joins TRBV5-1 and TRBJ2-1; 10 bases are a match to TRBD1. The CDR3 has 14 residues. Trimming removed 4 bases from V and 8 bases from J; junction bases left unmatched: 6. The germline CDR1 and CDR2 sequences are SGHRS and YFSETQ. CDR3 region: CASSQGQGKHEQFF. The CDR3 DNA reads TGCGCCAGCAGCCAGGGACAGGGGAAGCATGAGCAGTTCTTC.

This CDR3 is CASSPFGVGVNNEQFF. The CDR3 coding sequence is TGTGCCAGCAGCCCCTTTGGCGTGGGGGTAAACAATGAGCAGTTCTTC. The V gene is TRBV5-5, the J gene TRBJ2-1; possibly TRBD1 or TRBD2 for D (5 bases each). Germline CDR1 SGHKS, CDR2 YYEKEE (reference sequence). The CDR3 extends over 16 amino acids. Trimming cost V 4 bases and J 5 bases, with 19 bases left between them.

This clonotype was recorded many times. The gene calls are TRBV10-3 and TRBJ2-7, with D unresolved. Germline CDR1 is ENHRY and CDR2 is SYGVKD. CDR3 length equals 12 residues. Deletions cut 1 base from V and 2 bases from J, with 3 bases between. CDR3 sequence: CAISEFAYEQYF. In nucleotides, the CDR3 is TGTGCCATCAGTGAGTTTGCCTACGAGCAGTACTTC.

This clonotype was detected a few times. The CDR3 DNA reads as TGTGCCAGCAGTTTAGGTTTCGGACAGCGCCAAACCTACGAGCAGTACTTC. Translation: CASSLGFGQRQTYEQYF. This sequence joins TRBV12-3 or TRBV12-4 and TRBJ2-7; D might be TRBD1 (6 bases). This CDR3 contains 17 residues. Trimming stripped 1 base from V and 2 bases from J, with 18 bases between.

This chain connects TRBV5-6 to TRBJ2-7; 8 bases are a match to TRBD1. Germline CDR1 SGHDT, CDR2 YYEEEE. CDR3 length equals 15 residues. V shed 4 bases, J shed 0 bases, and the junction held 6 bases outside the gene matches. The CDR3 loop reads CASSTDRAVSYEQYF. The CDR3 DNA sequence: TGTGCCAGCAGCACGGACAGGGCAGTCTCCTACGAGCAGTACTTC.

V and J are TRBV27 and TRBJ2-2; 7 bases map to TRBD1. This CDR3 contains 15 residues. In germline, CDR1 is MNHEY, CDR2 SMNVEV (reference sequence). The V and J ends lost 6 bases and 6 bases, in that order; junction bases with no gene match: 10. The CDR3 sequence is CASSRPTGRAGELFF. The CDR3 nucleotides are TGTGCCAGCAGCCGCCCGACAGGGCGGGCCGGGGAGCTGTTTTTT.

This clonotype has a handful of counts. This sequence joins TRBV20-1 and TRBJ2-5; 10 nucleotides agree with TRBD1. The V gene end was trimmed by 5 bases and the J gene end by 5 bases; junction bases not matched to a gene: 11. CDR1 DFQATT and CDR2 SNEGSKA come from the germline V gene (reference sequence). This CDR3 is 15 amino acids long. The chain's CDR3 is CSALPRQGARETQYF. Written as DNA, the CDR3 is TGCAGTGCTCTCCCCAGACAGGGGGCGCGGGAGACCCAGTACTTC.

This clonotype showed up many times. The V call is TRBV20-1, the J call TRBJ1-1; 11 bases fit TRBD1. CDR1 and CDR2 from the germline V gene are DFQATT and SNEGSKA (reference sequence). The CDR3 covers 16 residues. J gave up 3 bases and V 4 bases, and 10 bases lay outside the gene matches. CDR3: CSATSGQGASHTEAFF. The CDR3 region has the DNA TGCAGTGCTACCTCCGGACAGGGGGCTTCTCACACTGAAGCTTTCTTT.

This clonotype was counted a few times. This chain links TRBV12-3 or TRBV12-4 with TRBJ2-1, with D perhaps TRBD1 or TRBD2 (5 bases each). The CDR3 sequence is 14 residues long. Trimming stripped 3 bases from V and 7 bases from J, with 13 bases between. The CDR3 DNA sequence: TGTGCCAGCAGTTTTAGGCAGGGCGGGAATGAGCAGTTCTTC. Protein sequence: CASSFRQGGNEQFF.

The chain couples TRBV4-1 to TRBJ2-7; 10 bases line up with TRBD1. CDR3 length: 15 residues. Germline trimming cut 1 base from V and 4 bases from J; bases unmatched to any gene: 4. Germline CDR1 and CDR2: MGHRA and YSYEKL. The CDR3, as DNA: TGCGCCAGCAGCCAAGGACAGGGGGCGAATTACGAGCAGTACGTC. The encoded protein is CASSQGQGANYEQYV.

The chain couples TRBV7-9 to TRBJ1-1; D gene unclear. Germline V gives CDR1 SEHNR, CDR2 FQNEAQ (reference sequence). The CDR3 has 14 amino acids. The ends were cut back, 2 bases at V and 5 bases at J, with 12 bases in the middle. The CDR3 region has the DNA TGTGCCAGCAGCTTACGTGGGAAAGAGACTGAAGCTTTCTTT. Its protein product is CASSLRGKETEAFF.

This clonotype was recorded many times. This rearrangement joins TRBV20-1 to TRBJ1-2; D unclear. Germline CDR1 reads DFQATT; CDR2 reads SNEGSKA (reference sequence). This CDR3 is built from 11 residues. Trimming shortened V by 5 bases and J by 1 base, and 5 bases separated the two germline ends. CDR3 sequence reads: CSAGFNYGYTF. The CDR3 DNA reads TGCAGTGCTGGATTTAACTATGGCTACACCTTC.

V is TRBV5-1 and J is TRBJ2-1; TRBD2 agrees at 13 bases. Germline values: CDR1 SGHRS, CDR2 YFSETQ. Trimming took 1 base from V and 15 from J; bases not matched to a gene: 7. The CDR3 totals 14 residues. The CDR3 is CASSLSGLAGEGFF. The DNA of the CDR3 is TGCGCCAGCAGCTTGTCCGGACTAGCGGGGGAGGGGTTCTTC.

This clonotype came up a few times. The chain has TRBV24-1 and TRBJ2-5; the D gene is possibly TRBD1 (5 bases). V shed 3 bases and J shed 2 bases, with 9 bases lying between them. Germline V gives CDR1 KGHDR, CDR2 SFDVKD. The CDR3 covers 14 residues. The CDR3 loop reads CATSDNDRQETQYF. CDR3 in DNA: TGTGCCACCAGTGATAACGACAGACAAGAGACCCAGTACTTC.

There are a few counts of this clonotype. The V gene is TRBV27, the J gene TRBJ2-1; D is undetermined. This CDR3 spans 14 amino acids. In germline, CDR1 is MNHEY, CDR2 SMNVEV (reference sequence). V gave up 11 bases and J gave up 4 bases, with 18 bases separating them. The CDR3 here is CACSPSLSYNEQFF. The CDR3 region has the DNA TGTGCCTGTTCCCCTTCTTTATCTTACAATGAGCAGTTCTTC.

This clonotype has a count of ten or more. The CDR3 reads CSATGGGVGEQFF. For the CDR3, the DNA is TGCAGCGCGACTGGCGGGGGGGTTGGTGAGCAGTTCTTC. The chain recombines TRBV20-1 with TRBJ2-1; 9 bases are shared with TRBD2. This CDR3 spans 13 amino acids. Germline-derived CDR1 and CDR2 are DFQATT and SNEGSKA (reference sequence).

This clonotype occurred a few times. The CDR3 nucleotides are TGCGCCAGCAGCATACGGGATAATGAAAAACTGTTTTTT. Protein sequence: CASSIRDNEKLFF. The V and J genes are TRBV5-1 and TRBJ1-4; unclear D gene. The germline V gene has CDR1 SGHRS and CDR2 YFSETQ. Deletions cut 4 bases from V and 4 bases from J, with 8 bases between. The CDR3 is 13 residues long.

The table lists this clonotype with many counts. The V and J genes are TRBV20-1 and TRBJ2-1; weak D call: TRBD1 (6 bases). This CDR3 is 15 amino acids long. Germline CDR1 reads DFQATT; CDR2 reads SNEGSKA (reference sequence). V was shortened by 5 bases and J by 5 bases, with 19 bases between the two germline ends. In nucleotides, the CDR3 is TGCAGTGCTCGCCTACAGGGAGTTGCCCACAATGAGCAGTTCTTC. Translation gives CSARLQGVAHNEQFF.

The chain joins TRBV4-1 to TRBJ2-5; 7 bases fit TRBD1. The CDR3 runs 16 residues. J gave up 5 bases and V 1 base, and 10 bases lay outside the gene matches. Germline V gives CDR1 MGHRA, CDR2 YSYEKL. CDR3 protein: CASSQVEQGLSETQYF. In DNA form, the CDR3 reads TGCGCCAGCAGCCAAGTAGAACAGGGGTTGTCGGAGACCCAGTACTTC.

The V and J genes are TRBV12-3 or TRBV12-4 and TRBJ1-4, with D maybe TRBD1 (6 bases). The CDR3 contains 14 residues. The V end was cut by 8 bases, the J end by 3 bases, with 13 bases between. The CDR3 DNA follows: TGTGCCAGCGGCTCCGGGACATCTAATGAAAAACTGTTTTTT. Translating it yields CASGSGTSNEKLFF.

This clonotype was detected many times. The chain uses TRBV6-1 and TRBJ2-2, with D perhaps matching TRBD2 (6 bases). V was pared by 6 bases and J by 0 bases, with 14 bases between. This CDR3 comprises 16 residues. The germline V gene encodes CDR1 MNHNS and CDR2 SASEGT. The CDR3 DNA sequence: TGTGCCAGCAGAGCGGACGGGAGAACGAACACCGGGGAGCTGTTTTTT. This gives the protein CASRADGRTNTGELFF.

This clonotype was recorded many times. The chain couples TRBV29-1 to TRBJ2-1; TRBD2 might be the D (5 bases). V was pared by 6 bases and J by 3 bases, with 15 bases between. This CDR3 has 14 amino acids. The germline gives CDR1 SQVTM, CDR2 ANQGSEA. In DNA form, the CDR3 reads TGCAGCGTCTGTACTAGATCTGACTACAATGAGCAGTTCTTC. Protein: CSVCTRSDYNEQFF.

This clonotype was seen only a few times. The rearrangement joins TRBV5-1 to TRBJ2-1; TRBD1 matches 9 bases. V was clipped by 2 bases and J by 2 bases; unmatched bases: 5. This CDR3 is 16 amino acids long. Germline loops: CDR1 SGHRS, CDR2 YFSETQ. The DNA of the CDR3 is TGCGCCAGCAGCTTAGGGACAGGGAGTACCTACAATGAGCAGTTCTTC. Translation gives CASSLGTGSTYNEQFF.

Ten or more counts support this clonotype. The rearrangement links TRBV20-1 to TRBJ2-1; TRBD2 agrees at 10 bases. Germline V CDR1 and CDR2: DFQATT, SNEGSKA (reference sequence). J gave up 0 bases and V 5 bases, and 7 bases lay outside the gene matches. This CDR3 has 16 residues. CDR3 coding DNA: TGCAGTGCTCTCAAACCTAGCGGGGGCTCCTACAATGAGCAGTTCTTC. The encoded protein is CSALKPSGGSYNEQFF.

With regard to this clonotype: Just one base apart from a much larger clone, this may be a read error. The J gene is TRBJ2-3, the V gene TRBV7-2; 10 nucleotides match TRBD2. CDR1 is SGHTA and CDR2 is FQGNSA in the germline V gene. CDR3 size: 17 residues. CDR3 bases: TGTGCCAGCAGCTTAGTGGCTAGCGGGGGAAGCACAGATACGCCGTATTTT. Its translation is CASSLVASGGSTDTPYF.

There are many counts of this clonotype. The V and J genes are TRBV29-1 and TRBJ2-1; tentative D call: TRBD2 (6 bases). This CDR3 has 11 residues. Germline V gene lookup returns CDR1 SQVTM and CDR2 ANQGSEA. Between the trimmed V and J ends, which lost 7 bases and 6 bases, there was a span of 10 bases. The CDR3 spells CSGVGGNEQFF. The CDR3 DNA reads TGCAGCGGGGTGGGGGGCAATGAGCAGTTCTTC.

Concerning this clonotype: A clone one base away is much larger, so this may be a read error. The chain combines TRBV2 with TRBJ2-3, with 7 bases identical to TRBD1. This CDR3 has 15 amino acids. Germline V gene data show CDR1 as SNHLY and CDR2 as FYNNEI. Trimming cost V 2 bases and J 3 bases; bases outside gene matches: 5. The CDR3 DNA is TGTGCCAGCAGTGAACGGGGACAGAGAACAGATACGCAGTATTTT. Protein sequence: CASSERGQRTDTQYF.

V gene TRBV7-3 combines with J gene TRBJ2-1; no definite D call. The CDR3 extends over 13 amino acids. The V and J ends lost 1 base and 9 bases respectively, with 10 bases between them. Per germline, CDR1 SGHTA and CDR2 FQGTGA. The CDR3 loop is CASSLISFGEQFF. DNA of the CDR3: TGTGCCAGCAGCTTAATAAGTTTCGGTGAGCAGTTCTTC.

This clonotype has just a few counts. In nucleotides, the CDR3 is TGTGCCAGCAGTTTATTCGCGGGGGGCCACACAGATACGCAGTATTTT. It is translated as CASSLFAGGHTDTQYF. The genes are TRBV27 and TRBJ2-3; 8 positions match TRBD2. The CDR3 sequence is 16 residues long. Unmatched junction bases numbered 5, after V lost 1 base and J lost 2 bases. Germline CDR1 reads MNHEY; CDR2 reads SMNVEV (reference sequence).

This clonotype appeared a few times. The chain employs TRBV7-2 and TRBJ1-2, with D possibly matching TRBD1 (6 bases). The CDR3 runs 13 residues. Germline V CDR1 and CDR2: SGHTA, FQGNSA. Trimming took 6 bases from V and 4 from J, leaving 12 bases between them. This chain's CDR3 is CASSLGGPYGYTF. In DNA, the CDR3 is TGTGCCAGCAGTTTGGGGGGGCCCTATGGCTACACCTTC. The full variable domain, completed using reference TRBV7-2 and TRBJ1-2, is GAGVSQSPSNKVTEKGKDVELRCDPISGHTALYWYRQSLGQGLEFLIYFQGNSAPDKSGLPSDRFSAERTGGSVSTLTIQRTQQEDSAVYLCASSLGGPYGYTFGSGTRLTVV.